This TCR beta chain was obtained from a study of cytomegalovirus exposure and HLA in healthy donors. V shed 0 bases and J shed 4 bases, with 9 bases lying between them. Germline V CDR1 and CDR2: SGHTA, FQGTGA. This CDR3 comprises 14 residues. The sample holds a few counts of this clone. The PCR ran on 60 Vbeta and 13 Jbeta primers. The assay was immunoSEQ multiplex PCR, and TCRdb's table has in-frame clones only and misses some. The sample holds some 140,000 clones, 8.9% seen once. The chain combines TRBV7-3 with TRBJ1-1, with D tentatively TRBD1 (6 bases). The TCR was taken from a woman between 40 and 50 years old in good health and CMV-seropositive. Sequenced sample: PBMCs. The CDR3 spells CASSLTRGGTEAFF. CDR3 sequence (DNA): TGTGCCAGCAGCTTAACGAGGGGGGGCACTGAAGCTTTCTTT.